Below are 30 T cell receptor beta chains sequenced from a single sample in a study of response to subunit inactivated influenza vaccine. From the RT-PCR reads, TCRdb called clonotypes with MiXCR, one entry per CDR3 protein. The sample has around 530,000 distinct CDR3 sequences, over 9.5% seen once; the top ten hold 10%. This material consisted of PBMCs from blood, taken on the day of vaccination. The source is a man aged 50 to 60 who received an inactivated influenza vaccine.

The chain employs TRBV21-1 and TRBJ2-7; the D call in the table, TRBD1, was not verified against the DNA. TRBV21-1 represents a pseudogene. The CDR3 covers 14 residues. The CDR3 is CASSPRDPTYEQYF. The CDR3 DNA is TGTGCCAGCAGCCCCAGGGACCCCACCTACGAGCAGTACTTC.

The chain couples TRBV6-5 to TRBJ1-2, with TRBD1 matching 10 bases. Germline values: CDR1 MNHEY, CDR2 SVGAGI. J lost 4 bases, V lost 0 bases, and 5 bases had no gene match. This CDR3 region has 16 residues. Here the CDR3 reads CASSYSGTGVVYGYTF. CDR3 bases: TGTGCCAGCAGTTACTCTGGGACAGGGGTTGTCTATGGCTACACCTTC.

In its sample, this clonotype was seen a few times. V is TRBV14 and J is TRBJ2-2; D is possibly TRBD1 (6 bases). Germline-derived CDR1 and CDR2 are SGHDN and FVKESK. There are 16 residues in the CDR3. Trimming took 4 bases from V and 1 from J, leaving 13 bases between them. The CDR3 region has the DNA TGTGCCAGCAGCCCCCGACAGGTCTTGAACACCGGGGAGCTGTTTTTT. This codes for CASSPRQVLNTGELFF.

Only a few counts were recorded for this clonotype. CDR3 amino acids: CASSQHGGRFVYEQYF. Here the CDR3 DNA reads TGTGCCAGCAGCCAACATGGTGGCAGGTTCGTCTACGAGCAGTACTTC. The chain couples TRBV14 to TRBJ2-7; D ambiguous. V was pared by 2 bases and J by 3 bases, with 17 bases between. The CDR3 totals 16 residues. Germline CDR1 SGHDN, CDR2 FVKESK.

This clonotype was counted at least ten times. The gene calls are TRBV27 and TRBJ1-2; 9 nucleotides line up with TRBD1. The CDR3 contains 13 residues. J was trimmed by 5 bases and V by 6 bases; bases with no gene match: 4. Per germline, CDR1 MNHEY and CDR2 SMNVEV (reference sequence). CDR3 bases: TGTGCCAGCAGCTATGGACAGGGGTATGGCTACACCTTC. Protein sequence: CASSYGQGYGYTF.

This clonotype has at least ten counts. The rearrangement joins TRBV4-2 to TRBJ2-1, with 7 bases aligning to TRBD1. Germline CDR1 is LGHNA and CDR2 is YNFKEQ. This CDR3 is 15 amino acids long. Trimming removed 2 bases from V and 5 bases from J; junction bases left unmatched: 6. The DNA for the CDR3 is TGTGCCAGCAGCCAACCCGACAGGGTTAACAATGAGCAGTTCTTC. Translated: CASSQPDRVNNEQFF.

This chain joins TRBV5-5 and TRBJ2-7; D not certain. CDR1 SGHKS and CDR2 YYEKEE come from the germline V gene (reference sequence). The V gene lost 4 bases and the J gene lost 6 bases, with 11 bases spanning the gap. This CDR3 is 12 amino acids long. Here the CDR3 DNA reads TGTGCCAGCAGCACCAACCTCATCGAGCAGTACTTC. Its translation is CASSTNLIEQYF.

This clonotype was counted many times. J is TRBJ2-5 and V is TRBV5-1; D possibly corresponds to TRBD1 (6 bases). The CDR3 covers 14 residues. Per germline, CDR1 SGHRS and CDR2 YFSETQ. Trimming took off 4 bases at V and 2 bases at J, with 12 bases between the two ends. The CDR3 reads CASSVGQLQETQYF. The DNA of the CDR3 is TGCGCCAGCAGCGTCGGACAGCTACAAGAGACCCAGTACTTC.

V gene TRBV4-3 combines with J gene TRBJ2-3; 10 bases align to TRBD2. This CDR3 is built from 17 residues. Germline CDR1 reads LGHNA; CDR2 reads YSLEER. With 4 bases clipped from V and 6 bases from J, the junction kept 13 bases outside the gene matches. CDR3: CASSPTILAGVGDTQYF. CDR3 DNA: TGCGCCAGCAGCCCCACGATCCTAGCGGGGGTAGGGGATACGCAGTATTTT.

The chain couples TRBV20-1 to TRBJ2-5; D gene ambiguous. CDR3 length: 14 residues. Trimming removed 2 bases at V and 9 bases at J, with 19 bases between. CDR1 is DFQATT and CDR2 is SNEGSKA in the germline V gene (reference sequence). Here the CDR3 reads CSARIQTLYGPQYF. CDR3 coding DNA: TGCAGTGCTAGAATTCAAACACTCTACGGACCCCAGTACTTC.

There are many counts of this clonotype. CDR3 nucleotides: TGCAGCGTTGGAGGGCTCACCCAAGAGACCCAGTACTTC. This encodes CSVGGLTQETQYF. The V and J genes are TRBV29-1 and TRBJ2-5; tentative D call: TRBD2 (5 bases). Germline assignment: CDR1 SQVTM and CDR2 ANQGSEA. Trimming cost V 4 bases and J 1 base, with 10 bases left between them. CDR3 length: 13 amino acids.

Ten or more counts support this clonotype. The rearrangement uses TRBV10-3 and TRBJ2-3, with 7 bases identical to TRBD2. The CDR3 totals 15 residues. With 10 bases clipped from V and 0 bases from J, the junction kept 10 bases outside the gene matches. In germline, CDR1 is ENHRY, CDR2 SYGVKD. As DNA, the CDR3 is TGTGCCACCAGAGAGGGGAGGGAGAGCACAGATACGCAGTATTTT. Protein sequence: CATREGRESTDTQYF.

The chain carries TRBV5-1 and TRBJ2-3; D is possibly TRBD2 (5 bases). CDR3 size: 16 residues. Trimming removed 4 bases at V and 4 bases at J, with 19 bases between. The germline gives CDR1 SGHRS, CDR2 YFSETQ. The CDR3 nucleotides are TGCGCCAGCAGCCCCCTGGGAGCCCTTCCTTCAGATACGCAGTATTTT. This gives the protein CASSPLGALPSDTQYF. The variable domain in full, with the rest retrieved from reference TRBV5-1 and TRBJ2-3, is KAGVTQTPRYLIKTRGQQVTLSCSPISGHRSVSWYQQTPGQGLQFLFEYFSETQRNKGNFPGRFSGRQFSNSRSEMNVSTLELGDSALYLCASSPLGALPSDTQYFGPGTRLTVL.

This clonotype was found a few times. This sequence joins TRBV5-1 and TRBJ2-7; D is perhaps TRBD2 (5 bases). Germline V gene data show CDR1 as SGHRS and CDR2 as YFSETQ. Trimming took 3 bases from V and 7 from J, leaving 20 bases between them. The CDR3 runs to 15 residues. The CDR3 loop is CASSSEGGSWDEQYF. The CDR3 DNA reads TGCGCCAGCAGCTCCGAGGGCGGTTCCTGGGATGAGCAGTACTTC. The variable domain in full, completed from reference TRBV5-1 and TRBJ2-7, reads KAGVTQTPRYLIKTRGQQVTLSCSPISGHRSVSWYQQTPGQGLQFLFEYFSETQRNKGNFPGRFSGRQFSNSRSEMNVSTLELGDSALYLCASSSEGGSWDEQYFGPGTRLTVT.

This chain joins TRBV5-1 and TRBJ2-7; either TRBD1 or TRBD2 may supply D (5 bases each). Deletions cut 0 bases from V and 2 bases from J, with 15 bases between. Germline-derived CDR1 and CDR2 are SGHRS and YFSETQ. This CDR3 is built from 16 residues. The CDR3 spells CASSLELGRAAYEQYF. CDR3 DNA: TGCGCCAGCAGCTTGGAACTGGGACGGGCCGCCTACGAGCAGTACTTC.

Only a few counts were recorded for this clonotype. The DNA of the CDR3 is TGTGCCAGCAGCTTCATGGGGACAGGGGACACAGATACGCAGTATTTT. Its protein is CASSFMGTGDTDTQYF. The chain links TRBV5-6 to TRBJ2-3, with 10 bases lining up with TRBD1. This CDR3 is 16 amino acids long. The germline V gene encodes CDR1 SGHDT and CDR2 YYEEEE. J gave up 2 bases and V 2 bases, and 5 bases lay outside the gene matches. Based on the CDR3 plus reference TRBV5-6 and TRBJ2-3, the full variable domain is DAGVTQSPTHLIKTRGQQVTLRCSPKSGHDTVSWYQQALGQGPQFIFQYYEEEERQRGNFPDRFSGHQFPNYSSELNVNALLLGDSALYLCASSFMGTGDTDTQYFGPGTRLTVL.

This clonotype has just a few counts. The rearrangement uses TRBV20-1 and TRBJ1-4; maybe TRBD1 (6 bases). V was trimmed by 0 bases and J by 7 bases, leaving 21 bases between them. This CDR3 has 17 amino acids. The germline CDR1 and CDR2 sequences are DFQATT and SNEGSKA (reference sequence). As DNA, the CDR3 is TGCAGTGCTAGAGATCTCAGGTCAGGGGTTCGGAGTGAAAAACTGTTTTTT. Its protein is CSARDLRSGVRSEKLFF.

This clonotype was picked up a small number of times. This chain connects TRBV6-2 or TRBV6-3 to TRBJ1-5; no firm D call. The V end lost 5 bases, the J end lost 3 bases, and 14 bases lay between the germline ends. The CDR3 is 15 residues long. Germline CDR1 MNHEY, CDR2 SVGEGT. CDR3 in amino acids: CASSLARSPNQPQHF. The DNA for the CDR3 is TGTGCCAGCAGTCTAGCGAGGTCCCCCAATCAGCCCCAGCATTTT.

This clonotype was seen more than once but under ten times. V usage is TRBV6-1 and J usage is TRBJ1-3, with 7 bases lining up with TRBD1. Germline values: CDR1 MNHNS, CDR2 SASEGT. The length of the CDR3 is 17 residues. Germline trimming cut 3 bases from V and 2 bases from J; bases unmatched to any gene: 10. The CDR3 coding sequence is TGTGCCAGCAGTGACACAGGGGACTTTGTTGCTGGAAACACCATATATTTT. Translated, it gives CASSDTGDFVAGNTIYF.

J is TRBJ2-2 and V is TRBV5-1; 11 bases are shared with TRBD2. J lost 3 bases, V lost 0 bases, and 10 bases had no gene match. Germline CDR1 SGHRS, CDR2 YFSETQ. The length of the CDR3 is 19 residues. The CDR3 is CASSLGVLSGRADTGELFF. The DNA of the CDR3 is TGCGCCAGCAGCTTGGGAGTCCTTAGCGGGAGGGCCGACACCGGGGAGCTGTTTTTT.

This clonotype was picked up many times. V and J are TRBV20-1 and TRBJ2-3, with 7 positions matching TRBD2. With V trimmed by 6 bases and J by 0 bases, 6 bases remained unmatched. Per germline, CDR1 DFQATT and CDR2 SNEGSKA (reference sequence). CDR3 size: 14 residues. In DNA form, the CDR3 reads TGCAGTGCAAACCGCGGGGGAAGCACAGATACGCAGTATTTT. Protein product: CSANRGGSTDTQYF.

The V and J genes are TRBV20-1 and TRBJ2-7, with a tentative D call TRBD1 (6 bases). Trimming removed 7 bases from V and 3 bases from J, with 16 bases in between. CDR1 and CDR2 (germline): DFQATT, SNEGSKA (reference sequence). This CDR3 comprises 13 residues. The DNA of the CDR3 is TGCAGTGTTAAGGAGAACAGGGACTACGAGCAGTACTTC. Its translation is CSVKENRDYEQYF.

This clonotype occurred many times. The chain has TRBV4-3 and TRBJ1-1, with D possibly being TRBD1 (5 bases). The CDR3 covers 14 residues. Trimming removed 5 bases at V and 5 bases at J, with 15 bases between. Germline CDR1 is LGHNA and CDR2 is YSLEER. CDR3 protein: CASSEEGRGTEAFF. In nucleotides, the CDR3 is TGCGCCAGCAGCGAGGAGGGAAGGGGAACTGAAGCTTTCTTT.

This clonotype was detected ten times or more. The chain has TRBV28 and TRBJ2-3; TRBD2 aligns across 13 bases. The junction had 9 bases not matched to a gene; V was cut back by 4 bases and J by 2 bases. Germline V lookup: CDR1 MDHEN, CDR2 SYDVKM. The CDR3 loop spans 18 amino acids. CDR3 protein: CASSSWTSGSRPTDTQYF. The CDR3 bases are TGTGCCAGCAGTTCTTGGACTAGCGGGAGTAGACCCACAGATACGCAGTATTTT.

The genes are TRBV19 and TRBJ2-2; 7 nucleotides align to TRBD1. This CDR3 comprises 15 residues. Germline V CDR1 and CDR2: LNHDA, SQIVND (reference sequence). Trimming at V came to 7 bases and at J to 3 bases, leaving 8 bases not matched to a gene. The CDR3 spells CASMSRGLYTGELFF. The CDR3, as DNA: TGTGCCAGTATGTCCAGGGGGTTGTACACCGGGGAGCTGTTTTTT.

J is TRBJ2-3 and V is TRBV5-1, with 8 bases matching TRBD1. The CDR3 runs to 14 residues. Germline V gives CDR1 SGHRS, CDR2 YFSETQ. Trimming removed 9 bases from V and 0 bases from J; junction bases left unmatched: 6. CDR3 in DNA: TGCGCCACCAAACAGGGGGACAGCACAGATACGCAGTATTTT. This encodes CATKQGDSTDTQYF.

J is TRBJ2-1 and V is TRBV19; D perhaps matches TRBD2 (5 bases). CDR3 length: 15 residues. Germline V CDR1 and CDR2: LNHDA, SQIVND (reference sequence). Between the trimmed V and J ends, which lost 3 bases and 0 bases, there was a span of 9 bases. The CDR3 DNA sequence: TGTGCCAGTAGTATTGGCGGGCCCTCCTACAATGAGCAGTTCTTC. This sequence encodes CASSIGGPSYNEQFF.

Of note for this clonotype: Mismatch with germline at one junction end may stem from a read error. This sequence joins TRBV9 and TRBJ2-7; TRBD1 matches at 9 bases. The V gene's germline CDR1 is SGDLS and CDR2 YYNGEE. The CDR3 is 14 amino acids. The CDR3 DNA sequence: TGTACCAGCAGCGTAGGGACAGGGTCCTACGAGCAGTACTTC. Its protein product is CTSSVGTGSYEQYF.

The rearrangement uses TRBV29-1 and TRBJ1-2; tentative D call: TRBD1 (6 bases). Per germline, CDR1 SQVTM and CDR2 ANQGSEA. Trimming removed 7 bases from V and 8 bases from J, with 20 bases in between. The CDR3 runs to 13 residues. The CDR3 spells CSAEGTGTRGYTF. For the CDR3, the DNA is TGCAGCGCCGAGGGCACAGGGACGAGGGGCTACACCTTC.

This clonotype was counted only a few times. In DNA form, the CDR3 reads TGTGCCAGCAGCTTAAGCCAGGTACTGAACACTGAAGCTTTCTTT. Translating it yields CASSLSQVLNTEAFF. This chain connects TRBV7-3 to TRBJ1-1, with D hard to call. V lost 1 base, J lost 0 bases, and 9 bases lay in between. From germline, CDR1 is SGHTA and CDR2 FQGTGA. The CDR3 spans 15 residues.